The entry below describes one T cell receptor beta chain. The data were taken from a study of blood T cell repertoires in COVID-19. Study as a whole: Nucleic acid was either cDNA or gDNA, and it came from T cells, B-cell-depleted T cells, or PBMCs.

The length of the CDR3 is 14 residues. Germline V gives CDR1 SGHRS, CDR2 YFSETQ. Trimming took 0 bases from V and 7 from J, leaving 13 bases between them. Method: immunoSEQ multiplex PCR; TCRdb's copy keeps in-frame clones and lacks some. The sample holds approximately 140,000 clones, approximately 84% seen once. Sample: PBMCs or T cells enriched from blood (not recorded which). The TCR sequence derives from a woman aged 45-65 years with acute COVID-19. The chain couples TRBV5-1 to TRBJ1-2, with D possibly being TRBD1 (5 bases). The CDR3 sequence is CASSLDTGWSGYTF. The CDR3, as DNA: TGCGCCAGCAGCTTGGATACAGGTTGGTCTGGCTACACCTTC.